The rows below give T cell receptor beta chains drawn from one sample of a study of T-cell memory formation after mild COVID-19. Via MiXCR, TCRdb re-called the 5' RACE reads, giving one row per CDR3 protein. The sample carries a few hundred thousand distinct CDR3 sequences, 15% to 20% recorded once. Sequencing was performed on PBMCs or a T cell subset sorted from them (not recorded which). These receptors all come from a young man who had mild COVID-19 (a few samples of this study predate the infection). Cell type and time point are not known. Each CDR3 is given with its conserved first and last residue. A D gene is named only where the DNA matches it firmly. For some rows the clone size is stated as once, few or many, or as a class when expanded; others skip it.

few	14	.	TRBV27	TRBJ1-6	TGTGCCAGCATGCCACGGACAGCAGGGTCACCCCTCCACTTT	CASMPRTAGSPLHF
.	15	.	TRBV4-1	TRBJ2-5	TGCGCCAGCAGCCAAGTCCCAGGGCGCCAAGAGACCCAGTACTTC	CASSQVPGRQETQYF
few	13	.	TRBV4-1	TRBJ2-5	TGCGCCAGCAGCCAATTGTACCAAGAGACCCAGTACTTC	CASSQLYQETQYF
few	12	.	TRBV6-2/TRBV6-3	TRBJ2-5	TGTGCCAGCAAGGACCCGGAGGAGACCCAGTACTTC	CASKDPEETQYF
few	14	.	TRBV11-1	TRBJ2-7	TGTGCCAGCACCATTCGGGGAGTCGCGGGTGAGCAGTACTTC	CASTIRGVAGEQYF
.	16	TRBD2	TRBV2	TRBJ2-3	TGTGCCAGCAGTGAAGGACTAGCGACCCCCACAGATACGCAGTATTTT	CASSEGLATPTDTQYF
.	17	TRBD2	TRBV9	TRBJ2-1	TGTGCCAGCAGCGAGGGAAAACTAGCGGGGCAATACGGTGAGCAGTTCTTC	CASSEGKLAGQYGEQFF
once	16	.	TRBV13	TRBJ2-6	TGTGCCAGCAGCTTACAGCAGGGCGCGGGGGCCAACGTCCTGACTTTC	CASSLQQGAGANVLTF
few	14	TRBD2	TRBV7-3	TRBJ2-2	TGTGCCAGCAGGATAGCGGGGGACACCGGGGAGCTGTTTTTT	CASRIAGDTGELFF
.	14	.	TRBV4-1	TRBJ1-4	TGCGCCAGCAGCCCGTCAGAGATTAATGAAAAACTGTTTTTT	CASSPSEINEKLFF
.	16	.	TRBV7-6	TRBJ1-5	TGTGCCAGCAGCTTAGAGGCGGACAGACGCTTCCAGCCCCAGCATTTT	CASSLEADRRFQPQHF
few	18	.	TRBV9	TRBJ1-1	TGTGCCAGCAGCGTAGCCAGGGACGGGGCACAGACGATCACTGAAGCTTTCTTT	CASSVARDGAQTITEAFF
.	13	.	TRBV12-3/TRBV12-4	TRBJ1-2	TGTGCCAGCCACCGCTGGGGGTTGGGTGGCTACACCTTC	CASHRWGLGGYTF
.	15	.	TRBV7-6	TRBJ1-2	TGTGCCAGCAGCTTAGTGACGGGAGCTAACTATGGCTACACCTTC	CASSLVTGANYGYTF
.	16	.	TRBV7-9	TRBJ1-1	TGTGCCAGCAGACGGCCTCTTAACGGACAGAACACTGAAGCTTTCTTT	CASRRPLNGQNTEAFF
.	16	.	TRBV28	TRBJ2-3	TGTGCCAGCAGTTTAGCAGGGACTCCTAGCACAGATACGCAGTATTTT	CASSLAGTPSTDTQYF
.	14	.	TRBV25-1	TRBJ1-5	TGTGCCAGCAGTGAGGCCGTGGGTGATCAGCCCCAGCATTTT	CASSEAVGDQPQHF
few	12	.	TRBV7-2	TRBJ2-2	TGTGCCAGCAGCCCCAGAATGGGGGAGCTGTTTTTT	CASSPRMGELFF
.	14	.	TRBV7-9	TRBJ1-1	TGTGCCAGCAGCTTAGCGCGAGGGAGTGTGGAAGCTTTCTTT	CASSLARGSVEAFF
.	14	TRBD1	TRBV27	TRBJ1-1	TGTGCCAGCAACTCGGGACAGATGAACACTGAAGCTTTCTTT	CASNSGQMNTEAFF
.	14	TRBD1	TRBV6-5	TRBJ1-2	TGTGCCAGCCGTGGGGGACAGGGGAACTATGGCTACACCTTC	CASRGGQGNYGYTF
.	12	.	TRBV27	TRBJ1-4	TGTGCCAGCAAGAGGGGGAATGAAAAACTGTTTTTT	CASKRGNEKLFF
few	15	TRBD1	TRBV7-8	TRBJ1-2	TGTGCCAGCAGCCCCTTCGACAGGGGTGGATATGGCTACACCTTC	CASSPFDRGGYGYTF
few	14	.	TRBV7-2	TRBJ2-3	TGTGCCAGCAGCTTAGGGACTCTCACAGATACGCAGTATTTT	CASSLGTLTDTQYF
few	15	TRBD1	TRBV4-3	TRBJ1-6	TGCGCCAGCAGCCAAGAACCAGACAGGGCTTCACCCCTCCACTTT	CASSQEPDRASPLHF
many	11	.	TRBV10-3	TRBJ2-2	TGTGCCATCAGTTTCACCGGGGAGCTGTTTTTT	CAISFTGELFF
.	18	TRBD2	TRBV14	TRBJ2-3	TGTGCCAGCAGCCGGACTAGCGGGGGGCCGGTTGGCTCAGATACGCAGTATTTT	CASSRTSGGPVGSDTQYF
.	16	TRBD1	TRBV12-3/TRBV12-4	TRBJ2-2	TGTGCCAGCAGACCCTGGACAGGGGGCGAAACCGGGGAGCTGTTTTTT	CASRPWTGGETGELFF
.	15	.	TRBV7-9	TRBJ2-2	TGTGCCAGCAGCCCCCGACAGGCCCAGACCGGGGAGCTGTTTTTT	CASSPRQAQTGELFF
.	13	.	TRBV7-3	TRBJ2-3	TGTGCCAGCAGCTCTACTAGGCTAGATACGCAGTATTTT	CASSSTRLDTQYF
.	15	.	TRBV7-9	TRBJ2-3	TGTGCCAGCATTACTCAGGGGAAGAGCACAGATACGCAGTATTTT	CASITQGKSTDTQYF
many	15	.	TRBV27	TRBJ2-3	TGTGCCAGCAGCCTCCAGTTGGGTTTCACAGATACGCAGTATTTT	CASSLQLGFTDTQYF
.	15	TRBD1	TRBV18	TRBJ1-1	TGTGCCAGCTCACGCGCCGGGACAGGAGCATCTGAAGCTTTCTTT	CASSRAGTGASEAFF
few	12	TRBD1	TRBV29-1	TRBJ1-2	TGCAGCGTTGAGACAGGGGCAGATGGCTACACCTTC	CSVETGADGYTF
.	13	.	TRBV5-5	TRBJ2-3	TGTGCCAGCAGTAGAGGGACACCAGATACGCAGTATTTT	CASSRGTPDTQYF
.	15	TRBD1	TRBV4-2	TRBJ1-2	TGTGCCAGCAGCCAGGCGGGACAGGGGGTTGGTGGCTACACCTTC	CASSQAGQGVGGYTF
few	15	TRBD1	TRBV5-4	TRBJ1-4	TGTGCCAGCAGCTCCGTCGGGACAGGGCTGGGAAAACTGTTTTTT	CASSSVGTGLGKLFF
many	14	.	TRBV4-3	TRBJ2-2	TGCGCCAGCAGCCAAGAGGGGTGGGCCGGGGAGCTGTTTTTT	CASSQEGWAGELFF
few	16	.	TRBV7-2	TRBJ2-5	TGTGCCAGCAGCTTAGCGTCTAGAGGGACTGGGGGGACCCAGTACTTC	CASSLASRGTGGTQYF
few	14	.	TRBV6-6	TRBJ1-6	TGTGCCGCTCGTAGGCCGCGCTATAATTCACCCCTCCACTTT	CAARRPRYNSPLHF
.	13	TRBD1	TRBV6-2/TRBV6-3	TRBJ1-6	TGTGCCAGCCGGGACAGGGCTGATTCACCCCTCCACTTT	CASRDRADSPLHF
.	12	.	TRBV20-1	TRBJ2-7	TGCAGTGCTAGGGGCCCCAGCTACGAGCAGTACTTC	CSARGPSYEQYF
few	9	.	TRBV27	TRBJ2-3	TGTGCCAGCACCCGAACGCAGTATTTT	CASTRTQYF
few	14	.	TRBV16	TRBJ1-1	TGTGCCAGCTATATCGGTGGAGTAAACACTGAAGCTTTCTTT	CASYIGGVNTEAFF
few	14	.	TRBV27	TRBJ2-3	TGTGCCAGCTCAAAGGGGCAGGGGAAAGATACGCAGTATTTT	CASSKGQGKDTQYF
few	20	TRBD2	TRBV4-2	TRBJ2-3	TGTGCCAGCAGCCAATTCCGGGGCCGACTAGCGGGGGGAGGGACAGATACGCAGTATTTT	CASSQFRGRLAGGGTDTQYF
few	14	TRBD2	TRBV2	TRBJ2-3	TGTGCCAGCAAGCCTTTGGGGGGAGGGGATACGCAGTATTTT	CASKPLGGGDTQYF
.	16	.	TRBV25-1	TRBJ2-6	TGTGCCAGCAGTGGCGGATATGATTCTGGGGCCAACGTCCTGACTTTC	CASSGGYDSGANVLTF
few	14	TRBD1	TRBV4-2	TRBJ2-7	TGTGCCAGCAGCCCTTTAGACAGGGGTTACGAGCAGTACTTC	CASSPLDRGYEQYF
.	14	.	TRBV29-1	TRBJ2-2	TGCAGCGTTGTACTGGGCGTCAACACCGGGGAGCTGTTTTTT	CSVVLGVNTGELFF
.	13	.	TRBV2	TRBJ1-5	TGTGCCAGCAGGGGCGAAAGCGGTCAGCCCCAGCATTTT	CASRGESGQPQHF